A selection of T cell receptor beta chains follows, all from one sample in a study of T cells in Graves' hyperthyroidism and ophthalmopathy. Via MiXCR, TCRdb re-called the multiplex PCR reads, giving one row per CDR3 protein. This sample carries some 400,000 distinct CDR3 sequences, approximately 14% of them seen once, and the ten largest clones take about 11%. The sample taken for sequencing was blood. The receptor set was obtained from a woman aged 55-75 years with Graves' hyperthyroidism. The CDR3 runs from the conserved cysteine through the conserved F or W. D genes are given only for firm matches. Only part of the rows carry a size: once, few, many, or a class if the clone is expanded.

size: many
D: .
V: TRBV7-8
J: TRBJ2-1
CDR3: CASSPILCGVGMCEQFF
DNA: TGTGCCAGCAGCCCAATTTTGTGCGGGGTGGGGATGTGTGAGCAGTTCTTC

size: .
D: .
V: TRBV24-1
J: TRBJ1-2
CDR3: CATSRRGNYGHTF
DNA: TGTGCCACCAGTAGGAGAGGAAACTATGGCCACACCTTC

size: few
D: .
V: TRBV12-3/TRBV12-4
J: TRBJ2-7
CDR3: CASSLQVTYEQYF
DNA: TGTGCCAGCAGCCTACAGGTAACCTACGAGCAGTACTTC

size: .
D: TRBD1
V: TRBV6-1
J: TRBJ2-7
CDR3: CASSSGQGRIPYEQYF
DNA: TGTGCCAGCAGCTCGGGACAGGGAAGGATCCCCTACGAGCAGTACTTC

size: .
D: .
V: TRBV4-1
J: TRBJ1-1
CDR3: CASSHGVGGDGKSTEAFF
DNA: TGCGCCAGCAGCCATGGTGTAGGGGGGGACGGTAAATCCACTGAAGCTTTCTTT

size: many
D: TRBD1
V: TRBV5-6
J: TRBJ2-3
CDR3: CASNLGRVTGDDTQYF
DNA: TGTGCCAGCAACCTTGGGCGGGTGACAGGGGATGATACGCAGTATTTT

size: many
D: .
V: TRBV12-3/TRBV12-4
J: TRBJ1-4
CDR3: CASSLGAGEEEKLFF
DNA: TGTGCCAGCAGTTTAGGCGCAGGGGAGGAGGAAAAACTGTTTTTT

size: many
D: .
V: TRBV20-1
J: TRBJ1-5
CDR3: CSAHSQYNQPQHF
DNA: TGCAGTGCTCATTCCCAATACAATCAGCCCCAGCATTTT

size: .
D: .
V: TRBV2
J: TRBJ1-2
CDR3: CASSGDDDDYTF
DNA: TGTGCCAGCAGTGGGGACGATGATGACTACACCTTC

size: many
D: .
V: TRBV2
J: TRBJ1-2
CDR3: CASSGANYGYTF
DNA: TGTGCCAGCAGTGGGGCTAACTATGGCTACACCTTC

size: .
D: TRBD2
V: TRBV19
J: TRBJ2-1
CDR3: CASSNRPLSGRYNEQFF
DNA: TGTGCCAGTAGTAACCGCCCCCTTAGCGGGCGTTACAATGAGCAGTTCTTC

size: few
D: TRBD1
V: TRBV5-4
J: TRBJ2-4
CDR3: CASSRGQGANIQYF
DNA: TGTGCCAGCAGCCGGGGACAGGGGGCAAACATTCAGTACTTC

size: many
D: .
V: TRBV6-2/TRBV6-3
J: TRBJ1-2
CDR3: CASMENYGYTF
DNA: TGTGCCAGCATGGAAAACTATGGCTACACCTTC

size: many
D: .
V: TRBV6-5
J: TRBJ1-2
CDR3: CASSYSIQGNYGYTF
DNA: TGTGCCAGCAGTTACTCGATTCAGGGGAACTATGGCTACACCTTC

size: few
D: .
V: TRBV12-5
J: TRBJ2-3
CDR3: CASGSRDTQYF
DNA: TGTGCTAGTGGTTCCAGAGATACGCAGTATTTT

size: many
D: .
V: TRBV24-1
J: TRBJ1-2
CDR3: CATSDARGRGYYGYTF
DNA: TGTGCCACCAGTGATGCTCGAGGGAGAGGGTACTATGGCTACACCTTC

size: .
D: TRBD2
V: TRBV4-1
J: TRBJ2-7
CDR3: CASSQVLAGVSTYEQYF
DNA: TGCGCCAGCAGCCAAGTACTAGCGGGAGTATCCACCTACGAGCAGTACTTC

size: few
D: .
V: TRBV28
J: TRBJ1-5
CDR3: CASSQGYGNQPQHF
DNA: TGTGCCAGCAGCCAGGGTTATGGTAATCAGCCCCAGCATTTT

size: few
D: TRBD2
V: TRBV19
J: TRBJ2-1
CDR3: CASSIGGRGIMWQFF
DNA: TGTGCCAGTAGTATTGGCGGGAGGGGTATTATGTGGCAGTTCTTC

size: many
D: .
V: TRBV18
J: TRBJ1-5
CDR3: CASSPVEGRGQPQHF
DNA: TGTGCCAGCTCACCAGTGGAGGGTAGAGGTCAGCCCCAGCATTTT

size: .
D: .
V: TRBV10-3
J: TRBJ2-7
CDR3: CAISEVAGRREQYF
DNA: TGTGCCATCAGTGAGGTTGCAGGGCGGCGCGAGCAGTACTTC

size: .
D: TRBD2
V: TRBV20-1
J: TRBJ2-1
CDR3: CSARDPLLAGDYNEQFF
DNA: TGCAGTGCTAGAGATCCCCTGCTAGCGGGAGACTACAATGAGCAGTTCTTC

size: many
D: .
V: TRBV12-3/TRBV12-4
J: TRBJ1-1
CDR3: CASRITGTEAFF
DNA: TGTGCCAGCAGAATCACTGGAACTGAAGCTTTCTTT

size: many
D: .
V: TRBV18
J: TRBJ1-2
CDR3: CASSPSAAADGGYTF
DNA: TGTGCCAGCTCACCCTCCGCGGCGGCGGACGGCGGCTACACCTTC